This T cell receptor (beta chain) is from a study of blood T cell repertoires in COVID-19. Study overall: There were acute and convalescent COVID-19 samples, and they came from the United States, Italy and Spain.

Trimming took off 0 bases at V and 1 base at J, with 14 bases between the two ends. The CDR3 totals 17 residues. CDR1 and CDR2 from the germline V gene are LNHNV and YYDKDF (reference sequence). Study processing details: Estimation of nucleated cell counts relied on the amplification of reference gene primers. Sequencing used immunoSEQ multiplex PCR; TCRdb keeps in-frame clones, though not all of them. The D gene and trimming were derived from the DNA, and the V and J assignments and clone size from that table. The sample holds approximately 200,000 clones; 75% to 90% are singletons and the top ten take about 17%. Recovered status applied to Cohort 3 donors who had two consecutive negative PCRs. It also applied to those with clearance or with symptom resolution.

The chain has TRBV15 and TRBJ2-3, with TRBD2 as a possible D gene (5 bases). The material sequenced was PBMCs or T cells enriched from blood (not recorded which). The source is a man in his forties who had recovered from COVID-19. The DNA for the CDR3 is TGTGCCACCAGCAGAGATATCGGTAGCGCTGGCACAGATACGCAGTATTTT. This gives the protein CATSRDIGSAGTDTQYF. Full variable domain (rest looked up from reference TRBV15 and TRBJ2-3): DAMVIQNPRYQVTQFGKPVTLSCSQTLNHNVMYWYQQKSSQAPKLLFHYYDKDFNNEADTPDNFQSRRPNTSFCFLDIRSPGLGDTAMYLCATSRDIGSAGTDTQYFGPGTRLTVL.